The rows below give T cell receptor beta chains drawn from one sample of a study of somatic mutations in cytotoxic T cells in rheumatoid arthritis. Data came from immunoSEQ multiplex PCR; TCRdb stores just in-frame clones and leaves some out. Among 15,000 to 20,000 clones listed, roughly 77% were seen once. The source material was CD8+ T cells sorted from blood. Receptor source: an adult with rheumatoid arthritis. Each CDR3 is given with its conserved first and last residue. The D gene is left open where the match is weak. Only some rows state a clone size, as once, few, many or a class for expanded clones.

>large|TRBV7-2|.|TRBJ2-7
CASSLGLSSYEQYF
TGTGCCAGCAGCTTAGGGTTGAGCTCCTACGAGCAGTACTTC
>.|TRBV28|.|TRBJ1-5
CASSQTGNSNQPQHF
TGTGCCAGCAGCCAGACTGGAAATAGCAATCAGCCCCAGCATTTT
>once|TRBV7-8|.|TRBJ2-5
CASSPDGRQETQYF
TGTGCCAGCAGCCCGGACGGACGCCAAGAGACCCAGTACTTC
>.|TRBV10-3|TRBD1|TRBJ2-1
CAINEGGQGFNEQFF
TGTGCCATCAACGAAGGGGGACAGGGTTTCAATGAGCAGTTCTTC
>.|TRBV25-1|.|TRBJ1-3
CASSPHGSSGNTIYF
TGTGCCAGCAGTCCACACGGCAGCTCTGGAAACACCATATATTTT
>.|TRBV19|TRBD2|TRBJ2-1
CASSTTSGAYNEQFF
TGTGCCAGTAGCACAACTAGCGGTGCTTACAATGAGCAGTTCTTC
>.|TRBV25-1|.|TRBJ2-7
CASSELGRDHEQYF
TGTGCCAGCAGTGAATTGGGCAGGGACCACGAGCAGTACTTC
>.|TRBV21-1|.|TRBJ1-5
CASSKAQGQTKPYSNQPQHF
TGTGCCAGCAGCAAAGCTCAGGGACAGACCAAACCTTATAGCAATCAGCCCCAGCATTTT
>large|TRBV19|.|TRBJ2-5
CASSSYASAAETQYF
TGTGCCAGTAGTAGTTACGCCTCTGCAGCGGAGACCCAGTACTTC
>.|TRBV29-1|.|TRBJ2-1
CSVVRSDRFYNEQFF
TGCAGCGTTGTGCGCAGTGACAGGTTCTACAATGAGCAGTTCTTC